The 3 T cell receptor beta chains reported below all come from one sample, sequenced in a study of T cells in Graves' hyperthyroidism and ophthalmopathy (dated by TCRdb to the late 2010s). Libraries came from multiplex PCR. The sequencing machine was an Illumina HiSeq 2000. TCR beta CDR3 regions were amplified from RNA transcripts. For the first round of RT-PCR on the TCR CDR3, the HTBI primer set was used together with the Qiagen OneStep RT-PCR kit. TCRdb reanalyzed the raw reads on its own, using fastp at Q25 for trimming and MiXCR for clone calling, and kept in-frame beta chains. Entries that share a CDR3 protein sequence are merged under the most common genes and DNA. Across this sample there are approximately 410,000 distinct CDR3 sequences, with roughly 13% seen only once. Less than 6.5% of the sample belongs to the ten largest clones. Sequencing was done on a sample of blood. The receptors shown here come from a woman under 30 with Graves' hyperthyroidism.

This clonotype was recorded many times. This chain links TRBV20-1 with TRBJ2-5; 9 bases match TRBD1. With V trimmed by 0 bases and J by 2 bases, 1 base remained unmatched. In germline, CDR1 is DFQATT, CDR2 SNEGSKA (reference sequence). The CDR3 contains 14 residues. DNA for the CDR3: TGCAGTGCTAGAGACGACAGGGGGCAAGAGACCCAGTACTTC. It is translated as CSARDDRGQETQYF.

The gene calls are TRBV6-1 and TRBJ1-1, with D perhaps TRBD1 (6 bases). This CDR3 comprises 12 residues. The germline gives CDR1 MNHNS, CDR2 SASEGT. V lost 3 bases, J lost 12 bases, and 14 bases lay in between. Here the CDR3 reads CASSDRGGETFF. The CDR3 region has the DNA TGTGCCAGCAGTGACCGGGGGGGCGAGACTTTCTTT.

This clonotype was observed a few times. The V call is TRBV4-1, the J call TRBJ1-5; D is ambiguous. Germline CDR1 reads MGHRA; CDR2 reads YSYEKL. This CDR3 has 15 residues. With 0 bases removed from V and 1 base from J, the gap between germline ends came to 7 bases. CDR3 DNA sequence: TGCGCCAGCAGCCAAGAAAAGATAAGCAATCAGCCCCAGCATTTT. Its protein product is CASSQEKISNQPQHF.